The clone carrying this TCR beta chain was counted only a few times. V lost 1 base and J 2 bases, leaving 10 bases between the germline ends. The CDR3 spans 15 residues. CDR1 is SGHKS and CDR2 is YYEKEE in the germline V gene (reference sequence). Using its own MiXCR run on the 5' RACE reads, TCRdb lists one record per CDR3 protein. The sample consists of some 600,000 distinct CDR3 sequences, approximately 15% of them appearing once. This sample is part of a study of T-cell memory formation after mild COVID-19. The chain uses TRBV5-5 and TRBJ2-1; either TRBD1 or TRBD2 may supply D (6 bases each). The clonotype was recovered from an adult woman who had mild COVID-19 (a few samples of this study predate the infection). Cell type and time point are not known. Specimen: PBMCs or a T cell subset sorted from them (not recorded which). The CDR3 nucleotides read TGTGCCAGCAGCTTGTGGGGGGCCCCCTACAATGAGCAGTTCTTC. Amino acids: CASSLWGAPYNEQFF.